These T cell receptor beta chains were read from a single sample in a study of response to subunit inactivated influenza vaccine. TCRdb itself ran the RT-PCR reads through MiXCR, one entry per CDR3 protein. The profile covers about 570,000 distinct CDR3 sequences, with over 9.5% appearing a single time and about 10% taken by the ten largest. Source: PBMCs from blood, taken on the day of vaccination. The receptors stem from a man over 45 who received an inactivated influenza vaccine. CDR3s include the opening cysteine and the closing phenylalanine or tryptophan. The D gene is left open where the match is weak. Clone size is stated in some rows and not others, as once, few, many or a class when expanded.

j_gene | d_gene | abundance | v_gene | CDR3nt | CDR3aa
TRBJ2-7 | . | few | TRBV7-9 | TGTGCCAGCGTAGGTTTGTTCAGCTACGAGCAGTACTTC | CASVGLFSYEQYF
TRBJ2-1 | TRBD2 | few | TRBV5-1 | TGCGCCAGCAGCTTGCCCAGCGGGGGGTTGGATGAGCAGTTCTTC | CASSLPSGGLDEQFF
TRBJ2-7 | . | few | TRBV4-2 | TGTGCCAGCAGCCAAGAATGGGGGCGGGATTTCCTTTACGAGCAGTACTTC | CASSQEWGRDFLYEQYF
TRBJ2-1 | . | many | TRBV4-3 | TGCGCCAGCAGCCAAGGAATCGGAAGCACCTACAATGAGCAGTTCTTC | CASSQGIGSTYNEQFF
TRBJ2-5 | . | . | TRBV6-5 | TGTGCCAGCAGTACAGGGTCGGAGACCCAGTACTTC | CASSTGSETQYF
TRBJ2-7 | TRBD1 | . | TRBV7-2 | TGTGCCAGCAGCTCCACCGGGACAGAATACGAGCAGTACTTC | CASSSTGTEYEQYF
TRBJ1-2 | . | few | TRBV24-1 | TGTGCCACCAGTGACGTTACAGGGCACTATGGCTACACCTTC | CATSDVTGHYGYTF
TRBJ2-1 | TRBD2 | many | TRBV4-3 | TGCGCCAGCAGCCAAGAACTAGCGGGAATTTATGAGCAGTTCTTC | CASSQELAGIYEQFF
TRBJ1-2 | . | . | TRBV12-3/TRBV12-4 | TGTGCCACGCGCGAGGATGAGGGTGGCTACACCTTC | CATREDEGGYTF
TRBJ2-1 | . | many | TRBV3-1 | TGTGCCAGCAGCCAATCCGGGTACAATGAGCAGTTCTTC | CASSQSGYNEQFF
TRBJ2-3 | . | few | TRBV7-2 | TGTGCCAGCAGCTTAGTGATAGCGTTGATCACGGATACGCAGTATTTT | CASSLVIALITDTQYF
TRBJ2-5 | TRBD2 | . | TRBV10-3 | TGTGCCATCAGTCAACGGACTAGCGGGAGGGCCGGAGAGACCCAGTACTTC | CAISQRTSGRAGETQYF
TRBJ1-1 | . | few | TRBV5-1 | TGCGCCAGCAGCCCTGGGGGGGGGGCCCTCGAAGCTTTCTTT | CASSPGGGALEAFF
TRBJ1-2 | . | few | TRBV6-1 | TGTGCCAGCAGCGACCCGGGACGGGTCGGAGGGTATGGCTACACCTTC | CASSDPGRVGGYGYTF
TRBJ2-7 | TRBD2 | few | TRBV12-3/TRBV12-4 | TGTGCCAGCAGCCCGACTAGCGGGAGAGGCTACGAGCAGTACTTC | CASSPTSGRGYEQYF
TRBJ2-7 | TRBD1 | few | TRBV27 | TGTGCCAGCAGTTGGGCTGGGACAGGATACTACGAGCAGTACTTC | CASSWAGTGYYEQYF
TRBJ2-5 | TRBD2 | many | TRBV12-3/TRBV12-4 | TGTGCCAGCAAAACTAGCGGGCAAGAGACCCAGTACTTC | CASKTSGQETQYF
TRBJ2-3 | . | once | TRBV6-1 | TGTGCCAGCACCCCAGGGTTCTCCACAGATACGCAGTATTTT | CASTPGFSTDTQYF
TRBJ2-5 | . | few | TRBV29-1 | TGCAGCGTTGGGCCCGGGACGCGGGAGACCCAGTACTTC | CSVGPGTRETQYF
TRBJ2-5 | . | . | TRBV4-2 | TGTGCCAGCAGACCGGAGGAGAGGGGGGTAGAGACCCAGTACTTC | CASRPEERGVETQYF